These 31 T cell receptor beta chains came from one sample sequenced in a study of response to subunit inactivated influenza vaccine. TCRdb independently ran MiXCR on the RT-PCR reads; one entry per CDR3 protein. The table has about 240,000 distinct CDR3 sequences, more than 10% seen once. Material: non-naive T cells sorted from PBMCs, obtained approximately 15 days before vaccination. The receptors come from a man aged 50 to 60 who received an inactivated influenza vaccine.

This chain connects TRBV30 to TRBJ1-6; 9 nucleotides match TRBD1. V was pared by 3 bases and J by 9 bases, with 9 bases of the junction left unmatched. The V gene's germline CDR1 is GTSNPN and CDR2 SVGIG (reference sequence). This CDR3 has 15 residues. The CDR3 loop is CAWSPLTGGRSPLHF. DNA of the CDR3: TGTGCCTGGAGCCCCTTGACAGGGGGACGTTCACCCCTCCACTTT.

The genes are TRBV27 and TRBJ1-5; D is unclear. V lost 4 bases and J 1 base, leaving 11 bases between the germline ends. The CDR3 extends over 15 amino acids. The germline V gene encodes CDR1 MNHEY and CDR2 SMNVEV (reference sequence). In DNA, the CDR3 is TGTGCCAGCAGTTACTCGGTACAGAGCAATCAGCCCCAGCATTTT. It encodes CASSYSVQSNQPQHF.

This clonotype was counted ten times or more. The rearrangement links TRBV5-6 to TRBJ2-7; unclear D gene. There are 16 residues in the CDR3. CDR1 is SGHDT, CDR2 YYEEEE, per germline. The V end was cut by 0 bases, the J end by 1 base, with 14 bases between. The CDR3 DNA reads as TGTGCCAGCAGCTTGGTAAGGTACGACACGTCCTACGAGCAGTACTTC. This translates into CASSLVRYDTSYEQYF.

This clonotype was seen at least ten times. A read error may account for a junction end that differs from germline. The chain is built from TRBV12-3 or TRBV12-4 and TRBJ1-4; TRBD1 matches at 9 bases. The CDR3 has 14 amino acids. The DNA of the CDR3 is TGTGCCAGCAGATTTGGACAGGGGTATGAGAAACTGTTTTTT. As protein: CASRFGQGYEKLFF.

This clonotype was seen only a few times. This sequence joins TRBV27 and TRBJ2-3, with 12 nucleotides matching TRBD2. J was trimmed by 1 base and V by 3 bases; bases with no gene match: 8. CDR3 length: 18 residues. CDR1 is MNHEY and CDR2 is SMNVEV in the germline V gene (reference sequence). The CDR3 DNA sequence: TGTGCCAGCAGTTTTTGTCTAGCGGGAGGGCGGGGCACAGATACGCAGTATTTT. It encodes CASSFCLAGGRGTDTQYF.

This clonotype was observed many times. This chain joins TRBV28 and TRBJ2-3; D is unclear. With 3 bases removed from V and 3 bases from J, the gap between germline ends came to 7 bases. This CDR3 is 13 amino acids long. Germline-derived CDR1 and CDR2 are MDHEN and SYDVKM. CDR3 residues: CASSFPRTDTQYF. Written as DNA, the CDR3 is TGTGCCAGCAGTTTTCCCCGGACAGATACGCAGTATTTT.

This clonotype was recorded many times. The J gene is TRBJ2-2, the V gene TRBV4-2, with 11 bases matching TRBD2. The CDR3 runs to 19 residues. Germline V gene data show CDR1 as LGHNA and CDR2 as YNFKEQ. With V trimmed by 0 bases and J by 6 bases, 12 bases remained unmatched. The CDR3 sequence: CASSQDSLAGGPVAGELFF. CDR3 bases: TGTGCCAGCAGCCAAGATTCCCTAGCGGGGGGACCGGTGGCCGGGGAGCTGTTTTTT.

There are many counts of this clonotype. The chain uses TRBV4-3 and TRBJ2-1; D possibly corresponds to TRBD1 (5 bases). V lost 0 bases and J 0 bases, leaving 15 bases between the germline ends. This CDR3 is built from 18 residues. Germline V gives CDR1 LGHNA, CDR2 YSLEER. CDR3 nucleotide sequence: TGCGCCAGCAGCCAAGACCCCCCGACAGTTAGCTCCTACAATGAGCAGTTCTTC. Translated: CASSQDPPTVSSYNEQFF.

This clonotype was seen many times. DNA of the CDR3: TGTGCCAGCAGTTTACGCGGCGAGCAGTACTTC. Protein product: CASSLRGEQYF. This chain uses TRBV12-3 or TRBV12-4 with TRBJ2-7; D remains ambiguous. The V end was cut by 2 bases, the J end by 6 bases, with 5 bases between. The CDR3 has 11 residues.

The chain links TRBV20-1 to TRBJ2-1; TRBD2 agrees at 8 bases. This CDR3 is 13 amino acids long. V lost 6 bases, J lost 9 bases, and 10 bases stayed unmatched. CDR1 DFQATT and CDR2 SNEGSKA come from the germline V gene (reference sequence). The CDR3 is CSAPPGGRSEQFF. CDR3 DNA sequence: TGCAGTGCACCCCCCGGCGGGAGGTCTGAGCAGTTCTTC.

This chain joins TRBV6-1 and TRBJ2-7; D uncertain. There are 14 residues in the CDR3. Per the germline V gene, CDR1 is MNHNS and CDR2 is SASEGT. Between the trimmed V and J ends, which lost 5 bases and 3 bases, there was a span of 14 bases. CDR3 sequence (DNA): TGTGCCAGCAGTACCCCCTCCACTGGCTACGAGCAGTACTTC. Translated: CASSTPSTGYEQYF.

This clonotype appeared a few times. The rearrangement links TRBV6-1 to TRBJ2-7, with D uncertain. The CDR3 is 13 residues long. The germline CDR1 and CDR2 sequences are MNHNS and SASEGT. With 5 bases removed from V and 4 bases from J, the gap between germline ends came to 12 bases. The CDR3 DNA sequence: TGTGCCAGCAGTACGCAGGAAGGATACGAGCAGTACTTC. This codes for CASSTQEGYEQYF.

This clonotype was seen a handful of times. The V gene is TRBV4-3, the J gene TRBJ2-1, with D perhaps TRBD2 (5 bases). Trimming removed 4 bases at V and 7 bases at J, with 17 bases between. The germline CDR1 and CDR2 sequences are LGHNA and YSLEER. The CDR3 spans 15 residues. The CDR3 loop reads CASSPGPRERNEQFF. The CDR3 DNA sequence: TGCGCCAGCAGCCCGGGCCCAAGGGAGAGGAATGAGCAGTTCTTC.

In its sample, this clonotype was seen once. This sequence joins TRBV20-1 and TRBJ2-4, with unresolved D. Germline values: CDR1 DFQATT, CDR2 SNEGSKA (reference sequence). V gave up 6 bases and J gave up 0 bases, with 12 bases separating them. This CDR3 comprises 14 residues. Written as DNA, the CDR3 is TGCAGTGCCCCTCCCCCCTTAGCCAAAAACATTCAGTACTTC. This translates into CSAPPPLAKNIQYF.

In its sample, this clonotype was seen many times. The rearrangement links TRBV20-1 to TRBJ1-1, with D unclear. The CDR3 has 13 amino acids. Trimming removed 3 bases at V and 9 bases at J, with 17 bases between. Germline V CDR1 and CDR2: DFQATT, SNEGSKA (reference sequence). The CDR3 is CSARVPWETQAFF. The CDR3 DNA reads as TGCAGTGCTAGGGTCCCTTGGGAGACACAAGCTTTCTTT.

This clonotype has ten or more counts. V usage is TRBV5-1 and J usage is TRBJ2-5; 9 nucleotides line up with TRBD2. The CDR3 sequence is 17 residues long. CDR1 is SGHRS, CDR2 YFSETQ, per germline. V was pared by 0 bases and J by 1 base, with 7 bases of the junction left unmatched. The CDR3 nucleotides read TGCGCCAGCAGCTTGGCTCTTAGCGGGGGCCGCCAAGAGACCCAGTACTTC. Translated: CASSLALSGGRQETQYF.

This sequence joins TRBV6-2 or TRBV6-3 and TRBJ2-7; 9 bases align to TRBD1. The length of the CDR3 is 16 residues. Germline trimming cut 5 bases from V and 0 bases from J; bases unmatched to any gene: 8. Looked up from germline, CDR1 is MNHEY and CDR2 is SVGEGT. For the CDR3, the DNA is TGTGCCAGCAGTGGGGCCGGGACAGGGAGCTCCTACGAGCAGTACTTC. Translation: CASSGAGTGSSYEQYF.

The sample holds a few counts of this clonotype. This chain connects TRBV7-2 to TRBJ2-5, with D perhaps matching TRBD1 (6 bases). Between the trimmed V and J ends, which lost 8 bases and 5 bases, there was a span of 15 bases. Per the germline V gene, CDR1 is SGHTA and CDR2 is FQGNSA. CDR3 length: 13 residues. In DNA, the CDR3 is TGTGCCAGCGGGGGCTCGTACGGGGAGACCCAGTACTTC. Translating it yields CASGGSYGETQYF.

This clonotype was seen more than once but under ten times. The chain has TRBV4-1 and TRBJ2-1, with 10 bases aligning to TRBD2. V was clipped by 3 bases and J by 7 bases; unmatched bases: 12. The length of the CDR3 is 17 residues. Germline CDR1 MGHRA, CDR2 YSYEKL. The CDR3 is CASSHPSGRGQRNEQFF. As DNA, the CDR3 is TGCGCCAGCAGCCACCCCAGCGGGAGGGGGCAAAGGAATGAGCAGTTCTTC.

The CDR3 coding sequence is TGTGCCAGCAGGACATGGTTGAACTATGGCTACACCTTC. As protein: CASRTWLNYGYTF. The J gene is TRBJ1-2, the V gene TRBV28; D uncertain. Germline V gene sequence: CDR1 MDHEN, CDR2 SYDVKM. The CDR3 is 13 amino acids. Deletions cut 6 bases from V and 2 bases from J, with 10 bases between.

For this clonotype: With a much larger clone just one base away, this may be a read error. The J gene is TRBJ2-1, the V gene TRBV6-2 or TRBV6-3; D might be TRBD1 (6 bases). Between the trimmed V and J ends, which lost 7 bases and 7 bases, there was a span of 20 bases. The germline V gene encodes CDR1 MNHEY and CDR2 SVGEGT. This CDR3 region has 15 residues. The CDR3 nucleotides are TGTGCCAGCAATCGGAACGCAGGGGCTGGAAATGAGCAGTTCTTC. It encodes CASNRNAGAGNEQFF.

This clonotype was detected only a few times. The chain has TRBV20-1 and TRBJ2-1; D gene uncertain. This CDR3 is built from 10 residues. V dropped 1 base and J dropped 12 bases, with 7 bases sitting between them. CDR1 is DFQATT, CDR2 SNEGSKA, per germline (reference sequence). The CDR3 protein is CSARGVGQFF. The CDR3 region has the DNA TGCAGTGCTAGAGGGGTTGGGCAGTTCTTC.

The chain links TRBV5-1 to TRBJ2-1, with 7 positions matching TRBD2. The CDR3 has 16 amino acids. The V gene end was trimmed by 0 bases and the J gene end by 4 bases; junction bases not matched to a gene: 7. Germline values: CDR1 SGHRS, CDR2 YFSETQ. CDR3 bases: TGCGCCAGCAGCTTGGTGGGCGGGAGCGGATACAATGAGCAGTTCTTC. Translated, it gives CASSLVGGSGYNEQFF.

This clonotype was picked up many times. The chain carries TRBV12-3 or TRBV12-4 and TRBJ2-7, with 12 bases aligning to TRBD1. This CDR3 is built from 15 residues. The V and J ends lost 5 bases and 6 bases, in that order; junction bases with no gene match: 8. For the CDR3, the DNA is TGTGCCAGCAGTACAAAGGGACAGGGGGCTGGCGAGCAGTACTTC. This gives the protein CASSTKGQGAGEQYF.

J is TRBJ2-6 and V is TRBV7-3; 12 bases map to TRBD2. CDR3 length: 19 residues. The trim removed 4 bases at V and 4 bases at J, leaving 11 bases unmatched. Germline lookup yields CDR1 SGHTA and CDR2 FQGTGA. This chain's CDR3 is CASSSLGLAGPSGANVLTF. The CDR3, as DNA: TGTGCCAGCAGCTCCCTCGGACTAGCGGGACCCTCAGGGGCCAACGTCCTGACTTTC.

This clonotype was found many times. The rearrangement uses TRBV6-5 and TRBJ2-1; D tentatively fits TRBD1 or TRBD2 (6 bases each). V shed 4 bases and J shed 2 bases, with 12 bases lying between them. The CDR3 length is 15 residues. CDR1 is MNHEY and CDR2 is SVGAGI in the germline V gene. CDR3 sequence reads: CASSWGDIPYNEQFF. The DNA of the CDR3 is TGTGCCAGCAGTTGGGGGGACATCCCCTACAATGAGCAGTTCTTC.

The CDR3 DNA sequence: TGTGCCAGCAGTGTTCAGGCGGCGAATTCACCCCTCCACTTT. Its translation is CASSVQAANSPLHF. The chain uses TRBV2 and TRBJ1-6; D gene uncertain. Germline CDR1 and CDR2: SNHLY and FYNNEI. V was trimmed by 4 bases and J by 7 bases, leaving 11 bases between them. The CDR3 sequence is 14 residues long.

This clonotype was seen at least ten times. The J gene is TRBJ1-1, the V gene TRBV2; D perhaps matches TRBD1 (5 bases). The CDR3 loop spans 13 amino acids. The germline V gene has CDR1 SNHLY and CDR2 FYNNEI. V lost 8 bases and J 3 bases, leaving 13 bases between the germline ends. The CDR3 loop reads CASGIGRDTEAFF. The CDR3 nucleotides are TGTGCCAGCGGTATTGGCAGGGACACTGAAGCTTTCTTT.

The V call is TRBV29-1, the J call TRBJ2-1; perhaps TRBD1 as D (5 bases). The length of the CDR3 is 12 residues. Germline CDR1 is SQVTM and CDR2 is ANQGSEA. Trimming left V 3 bases short and J 6 bases short, with 9 bases between. CDR3 in DNA: TGCAGCGTTGATAGGGGCTTCAATGAGCAGTTCTTC. Amino acid sequence: CSVDRGFNEQFF.

The V call is TRBV4-3, the J call TRBJ1-6; D gene ambiguous. Trimming removed 0 bases from V and 5 bases from J, with 17 bases in between. This CDR3 has 18 residues. The germline V gene has CDR1 LGHNA and CDR2 YSLEER. CDR3 sequence: CASSQDFAESVHNSPLHF. CDR3 sequence (DNA): TGCGCCAGCAGCCAAGATTTTGCGGAATCCGTTCATAATTCACCCCTCCACTTT.

This clonotype was seen a handful of times. The gene calls are TRBV3-1 and TRBJ2-3; the match to TRBD1 covers 8 bases. Germline CDR1 is LGHDT and CDR2 is YNNKEL (reference sequence). This CDR3 has 14 residues. V lost 3 bases and J lost 5; bases outside the gene matches: 4. CDR3 nucleotide sequence: TGTGCCAGCAGCCAGCAGGGGGCAGGAGATACGCAGTATTTT. It translates to CASSQQGAGDTQYF.